This T cell receptor beta chain stems from a study of T cell changes during pregnancy in multiple sclerosis. Clones were sequenced by immunoSEQ multiplex PCR, and TCRdb holds only the in-frame ones, with some missing. The table lists about 48,000 clones, approximately 92% of them singletons. The CDR3 loop spans 14 amino acids. With V trimmed by 6 bases and J by 0 bases, 8 bases remained unmatched. Looked up from germline, CDR1 is SQVTM and CDR2 is ANQGSEA. The genes are TRBV29-1 and TRBJ2-7, with TRBD2 matching 7 bases. This sequence originates from a female donor in good health, enrolled as a control in a pregnancy study. Material: CD4+ T cells from peripheral blood mononuclear cells, obtained in the second trimester of pregnancy. The CDR3 coding sequence is TGCAGCGTAGCGGGACGGTTTAGCTCCTACGAGCAGTACTTC. Its translation is CSVAGRFSSYEQYF.